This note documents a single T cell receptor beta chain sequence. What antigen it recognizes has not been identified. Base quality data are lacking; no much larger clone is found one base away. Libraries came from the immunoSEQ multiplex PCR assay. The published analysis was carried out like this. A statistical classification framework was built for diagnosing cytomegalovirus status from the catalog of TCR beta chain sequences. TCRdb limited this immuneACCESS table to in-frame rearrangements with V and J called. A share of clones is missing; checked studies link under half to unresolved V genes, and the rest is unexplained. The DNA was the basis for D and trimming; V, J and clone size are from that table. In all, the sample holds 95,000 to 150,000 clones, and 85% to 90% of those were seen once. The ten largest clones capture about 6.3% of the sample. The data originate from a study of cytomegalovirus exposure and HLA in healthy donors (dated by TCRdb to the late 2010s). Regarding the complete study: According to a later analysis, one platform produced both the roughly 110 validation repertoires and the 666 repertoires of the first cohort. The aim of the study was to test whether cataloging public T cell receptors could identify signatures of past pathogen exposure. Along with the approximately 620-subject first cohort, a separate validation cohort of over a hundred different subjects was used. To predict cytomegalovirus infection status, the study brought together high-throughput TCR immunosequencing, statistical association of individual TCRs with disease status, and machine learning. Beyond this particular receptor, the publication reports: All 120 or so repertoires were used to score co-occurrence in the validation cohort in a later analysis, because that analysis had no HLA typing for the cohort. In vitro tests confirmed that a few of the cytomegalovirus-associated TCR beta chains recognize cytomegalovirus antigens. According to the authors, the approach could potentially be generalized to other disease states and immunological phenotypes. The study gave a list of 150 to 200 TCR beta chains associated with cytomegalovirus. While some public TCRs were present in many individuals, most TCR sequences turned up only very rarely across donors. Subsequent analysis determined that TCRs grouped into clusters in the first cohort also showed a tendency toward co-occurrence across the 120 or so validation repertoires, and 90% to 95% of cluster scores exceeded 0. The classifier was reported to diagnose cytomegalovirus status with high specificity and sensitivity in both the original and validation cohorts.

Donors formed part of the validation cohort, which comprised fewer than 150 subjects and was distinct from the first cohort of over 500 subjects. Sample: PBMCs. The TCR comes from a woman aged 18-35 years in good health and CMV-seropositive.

The bases read TGTGCCAGCAGCACTTCCCCCCGGGACAGGACCTACGAGCAGTACTTC. Its translation reads: CASSTSPRDRTYEQYF. The chain is made from TRBV2 and TRBJ2-7, and 8 junction bases match TRBD1. The CDR1 and CDR2 encoded by the germline V gene are SNHLY and FYNNEI. There are 16 amino acids in the CDR3, from cysteine to phenylalanine inclusive. Here the CDR3 DNA is all that survives: 48 bases in frame from base 1. V lost 6 bases and J lost 2 bases, and the count of bases not matched to a germline gene is 12.